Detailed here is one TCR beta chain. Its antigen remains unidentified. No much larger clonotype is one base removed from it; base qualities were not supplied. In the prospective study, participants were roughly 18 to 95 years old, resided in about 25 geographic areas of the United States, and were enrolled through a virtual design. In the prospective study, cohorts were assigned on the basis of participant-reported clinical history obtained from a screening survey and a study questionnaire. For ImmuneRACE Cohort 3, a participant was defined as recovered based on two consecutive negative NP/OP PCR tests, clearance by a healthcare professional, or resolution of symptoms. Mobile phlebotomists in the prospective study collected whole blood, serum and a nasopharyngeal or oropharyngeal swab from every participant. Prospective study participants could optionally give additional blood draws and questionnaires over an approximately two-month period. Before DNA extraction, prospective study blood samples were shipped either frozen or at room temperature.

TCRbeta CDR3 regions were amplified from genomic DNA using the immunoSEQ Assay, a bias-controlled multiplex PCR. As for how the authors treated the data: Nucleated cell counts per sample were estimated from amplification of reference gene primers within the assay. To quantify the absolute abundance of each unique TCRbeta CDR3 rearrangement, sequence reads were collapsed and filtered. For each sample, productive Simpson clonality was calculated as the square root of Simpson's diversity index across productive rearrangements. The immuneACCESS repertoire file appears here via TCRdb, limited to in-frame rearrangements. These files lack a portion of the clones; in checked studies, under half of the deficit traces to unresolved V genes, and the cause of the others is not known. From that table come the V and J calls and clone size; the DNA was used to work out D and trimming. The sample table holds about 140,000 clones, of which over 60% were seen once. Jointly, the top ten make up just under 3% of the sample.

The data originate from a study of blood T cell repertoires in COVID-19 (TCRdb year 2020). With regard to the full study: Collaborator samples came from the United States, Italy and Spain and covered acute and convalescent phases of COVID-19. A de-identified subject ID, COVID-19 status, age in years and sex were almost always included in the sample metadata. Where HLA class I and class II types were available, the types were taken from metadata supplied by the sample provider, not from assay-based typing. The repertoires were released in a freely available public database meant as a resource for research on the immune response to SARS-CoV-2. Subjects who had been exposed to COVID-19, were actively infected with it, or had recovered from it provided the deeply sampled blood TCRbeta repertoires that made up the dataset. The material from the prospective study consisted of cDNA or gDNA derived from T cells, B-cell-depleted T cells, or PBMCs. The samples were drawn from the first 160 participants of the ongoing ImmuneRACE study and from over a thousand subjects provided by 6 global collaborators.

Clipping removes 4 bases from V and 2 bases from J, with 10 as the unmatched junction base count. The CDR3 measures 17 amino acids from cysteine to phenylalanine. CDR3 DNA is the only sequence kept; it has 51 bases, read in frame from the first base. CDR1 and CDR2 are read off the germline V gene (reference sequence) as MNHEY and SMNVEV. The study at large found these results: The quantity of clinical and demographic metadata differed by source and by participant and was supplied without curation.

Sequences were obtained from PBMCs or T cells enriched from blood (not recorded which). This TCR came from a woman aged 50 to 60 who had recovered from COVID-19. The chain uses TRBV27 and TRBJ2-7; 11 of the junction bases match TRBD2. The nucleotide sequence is TGTGCCAGCAGTTCCACCCCGCTAGCGGGGGGCCCCTACGAGCAGTACTTC. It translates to CASSSTPLAGGPYEQYF.